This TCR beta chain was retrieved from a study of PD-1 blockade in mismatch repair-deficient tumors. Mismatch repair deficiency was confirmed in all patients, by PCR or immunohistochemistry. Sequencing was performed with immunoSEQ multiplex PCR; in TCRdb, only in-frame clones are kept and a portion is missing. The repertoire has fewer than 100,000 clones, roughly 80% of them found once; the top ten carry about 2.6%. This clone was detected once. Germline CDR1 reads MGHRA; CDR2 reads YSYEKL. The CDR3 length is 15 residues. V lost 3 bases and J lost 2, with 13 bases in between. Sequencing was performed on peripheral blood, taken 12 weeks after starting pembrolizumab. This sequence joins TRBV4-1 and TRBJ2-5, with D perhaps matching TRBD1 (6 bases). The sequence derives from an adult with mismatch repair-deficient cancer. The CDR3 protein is CASSHRDTLQETQYF. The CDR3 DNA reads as TGCGCCAGCAGCCACCGGGACACCTTACAAGAGACCCAGTACTTC.